These T cell receptor beta chains were read from a single sample in a study of blood T cell repertoires in COVID-19. Method: immunoSEQ multiplex PCR; TCRdb's copy keeps in-frame clones and lacks some. The table lists approximately 49,000 clones, roughly 82% of them singletons. The sample taken for sequencing was peripheral blood. The receptor set was obtained from a woman between 55 and 75 years old with acute or convalescent COVID-19. Each CDR3 is given with its conserved first and last residue. The D gene is left open where the match is weak. Expanded clones get a size class; other rows say once, few or many, or leave the size out.

cdr3_aa: CASSRLAGNTEAFF
cdr3_nt: TGTGCCAGCAGCCGTCTGGCGGGGAACACTGAAGCTTTCTTT
j_call: TRBJ1-1
v_call: TRBV14
clone_size: -
d_call: -

cdr3_aa: CASSPFGQGGEKLFF
cdr3_nt: TGTGCCAGCAGCCCGTTTGGACAGGGAGGGGAAAAACTGTTTTTT
j_call: TRBJ1-4
v_call: TRBV5-5
clone_size: -
d_call: TRBD1

cdr3_aa: CASSLQQGTEAFF
cdr3_nt: TGTGCCAGCAGTTTGCAGCAGGGCACTGAAGCTTTCTTT
j_call: TRBJ1-1
v_call: TRBV12-3/TRBV12-4
clone_size: -
d_call: -

cdr3_aa: CASSLVVGGAGELFF
cdr3_nt: TGTGCCAGCAGCTTAGTTGTAGGAGGGGCCGGGGAGCTGTTTTTT
j_call: TRBJ2-2
v_call: TRBV11-1
clone_size: -
d_call: -

cdr3_aa: CASRRAASSYEQYF
cdr3_nt: TGTGCCAGCAGGCGGGCAGCGAGCTCCTACGAGCAGTACTTC
j_call: TRBJ2-7
v_call: TRBV13
clone_size: -
d_call: -

cdr3_aa: CATLTGALHNFGYTF
cdr3_nt: TGTGCCACACTAACAGGGGCCCTGCACAACTTCGGCTACACCTTC
j_call: TRBJ1-2
v_call: TRBV6-5
clone_size: few
d_call: TRBD1

cdr3_aa: CASSEATGILYPNTGELFF
cdr3_nt: TGTGCCAGCAGTGAAGCAACAGGGATCCTATACCCGAACACCGGGGAGCTGTTTTTT
j_call: TRBJ2-2
v_call: TRBV6-1
clone_size: once
d_call: -

cdr3_aa: CASSLDRSNYGYTF
cdr3_nt: TGTGCCAGCAGCTTGGATCGGTCTAACTATGGCTACACCTTC
j_call: TRBJ1-2
v_call: TRBV5-5
clone_size: -
d_call: -

cdr3_aa: CASSPQTSGRSTYEQYF
cdr3_nt: TGTGCCAGCAGCCCCCAGACTAGCGGGAGGTCAACCTACGAGCAGTACTTC
j_call: TRBJ2-7
v_call: TRBV7-9
clone_size: -
d_call: TRBD2

cdr3_aa: CAWSRGANTEAFF
cdr3_nt: TGTGCCTGGAGTCGGGGGGCGAACACTGAAGCTTTCTTT
j_call: TRBJ1-1
v_call: TRBV30
clone_size: -
d_call: -

cdr3_aa: CASSLGGGSYNEQFF
cdr3_nt: TGTGCCAGCAGCCTTGGAGGAGGTTCCTACAATGAGCAGTTCTTC
j_call: TRBJ2-1
v_call: TRBV7-2
clone_size: -
d_call: -

cdr3_aa: CAISELAETDTQYF
cdr3_nt: TGTGCCATCAGTGAACTAGCAGAAACAGATACGCAGTATTTT
j_call: TRBJ2-3
v_call: TRBV10-3
clone_size: -
d_call: -

cdr3_aa: CASRRTFSSYNSPLHF
cdr3_nt: TGTGCCAGCAGAAGGACTTTCAGCTCCTATAATTCACCCCTCCACTTT
j_call: TRBJ1-6
v_call: TRBV28
clone_size: -
d_call: -

cdr3_aa: CASSLVGQGYSPLHF
cdr3_nt: TGCGCCAGCAGCTTGGTGGGGCAGGGCTACTCACCCCTCCACTTT
j_call: TRBJ1-6
v_call: TRBV5-1
clone_size: -
d_call: -

cdr3_aa: CASNFVNTEAFF
cdr3_nt: TGTGCCAGCAACTTTGTGAACACTGAAGCTTTCTTT
j_call: TRBJ1-1
v_call: TRBV6-5
clone_size: -
d_call: -

cdr3_aa: CASSLRGDRYTF
cdr3_nt: TGTGCCAGCAGCCTGCGGGGGGATCGCTACACCTTC
j_call: TRBJ1-2
v_call: TRBV11-2
clone_size: -
d_call: -

cdr3_aa: CASSQVPPGTITEAFF
cdr3_nt: TGCGCCAGCAGCCAAGTTCCCCCCGGGACTATCACTGAAGCTTTCTTT
j_call: TRBJ1-1
v_call: TRBV4-1
clone_size: few
d_call: -

cdr3_aa: CASSSTGVPTNEKLFF
cdr3_nt: TGTGCCAGCAGTTCGACAGGAGTCCCAACTAATGAAAAACTGTTTTTT
j_call: TRBJ1-4
v_call: TRBV6-5
clone_size: -
d_call: -